This TCR beta chain was sequenced during a study of OX40 agonist ivuxolimab in advanced cancers. About the research overall: Of the participants, roughly 40% had some prior anti-PD-1, anti-PD-L1 or anti-CTLA-4 therapy, which was allowed.

This clone was counted once. Assay used: immunoSEQ multiplex PCR; TCRdb lists only in-frame clones, some missing. Of 83,000 or so clones in the sample, about four fifths were seen once. Per the germline V gene, CDR1 is MNHEY and CDR2 is SVGAGI. Trimming shortened V by 4 bases and J by 0 bases, and 10 bases separated the two germline ends. This CDR3 spans 15 amino acids. Here the sequenced sample was CD4+ or CD8+ T cells sorted from blood, taken in a trial of the OX40 agonist ivuxolimab. The V and J genes are TRBV6-5 and TRBJ1-3, with a tentative D call TRBD1 (5 bases). The TCR was taken from an adult with an advanced solid tumor such as melanoma, head and neck, liver or kidney cancer. CDR3 sequence (DNA): TGTGCCAGCAGTTCCGGGACTAACTCTGGAAACACCATATATTTT. Its translation is CASSSGTNSGNTIYF.